These T cell receptor beta chains were read from a single sample in a study of CD8 T cells in ankylosing spondylitis. TCRdb re-analysed the 5' RACE reads in MiXCR, keeping a single row per CDR3 protein. The repertoire holds about 96,000 distinct CDR3 sequences, with 7.5% to 9% as singletons. Sequences were obtained from blood, either unsorted or a sorted T cell fraction (not recorded which). The receptors here all came from a male donor with ankylosing spondylitis or in good health (not recorded which). Each CDR3 is given with its conserved first and last residue. Each record gives: clone size, D gene, V gene, J gene, CDR3 protein, CDR3 DNA. The D gene is left open where the match is weak. The listing skips clone size in some rows; elsewhere it reads once, few, many or a size class.

size: many
D: NA
V: TRBV20-1
J: TRBJ2-2
CDR3: CSAGRDSGTGELFF
DNA: TGCAGTGCTGGCAGGGATTCGGGCACCGGGGAGCTGTTTTTT

size: many
D: NA
V: TRBV28
J: TRBJ2-3
CDR3: CASTQFRGGGDTQYF
DNA: TGTGCCAGCACCCAATTCCGTGGGGGCGGGGATACGCAGTATTTT

size: NA
D: TRBD1
V: TRBV28
J: TRBJ1-5
CDR3: CASSLGQEGQPQHF
DNA: TGTGCCAGCAGTTTGGGACAGGAGGGTCAGCCCCAGCATTTT

size: many
D: NA
V: TRBV4-1
J: TRBJ1-5
CDR3: CASSQAREGGNQPQHF
DNA: TGCGCCAGCAGCCAAGCTAGGGAAGGAGGCAATCAGCCCCAGCATTTT

size: many
D: NA
V: TRBV5-4
J: TRBJ1-5
CDR3: CASSLASIRNQPQHF
DNA: TGTGCCAGCAGCTTGGCCTCCATTCGCAATCAGCCCCAGCATTTT

size: many
D: NA
V: TRBV30
J: TRBJ2-3
CDR3: CAWSGLTDTQYF
DNA: TGTGCCTGGAGTGGCCTCACAGATACGCAGTATTTT

size: many
D: NA
V: TRBV6-5
J: TRBJ1-1
CDR3: CASSYSSPDTEAFF
DNA: TGTGCCAGCAGTTACTCGAGCCCGGACACTGAAGCTTTCTTT

size: many
D: NA
V: TRBV20-1
J: TRBJ2-1
CDR3: CSAPRGGVIYNEQFF
DNA: TGCAGTGCACCCCGTGGCGGGGTGATCTACAATGAGCAGTTCTTC

size: many
D: NA
V: TRBV28
J: TRBJ2-7
CDR3: CASTWGYEQYF
DNA: TGTGCCAGCACGTGGGGCTACGAGCAGTACTTC

size: many
D: TRBD2
V: TRBV3-1
J: TRBJ2-3
CDR3: CASSQVEDGGDTQYF
DNA: TGTGCCAGCAGCCAAGTAGAGGACGGGGGGGATACGCAGTATTTT

size: NA
D: NA
V: TRBV5-1
J: TRBJ2-1
CDR3: CASSLGGPDEQFF
DNA: TGCGCCAGCAGCTTGGGGGGACCCGATGAGCAGTTCTTC

size: NA
D: NA
V: TRBV27
J: TRBJ2-7
CDR3: CASSGGDSGFAQYF
DNA: TGTGCCAGCAGTGGGGGGGACAGTGGTTTCGCGCAGTACTTC

size: many
D: TRBD1
V: TRBV11-2
J: TRBJ2-1
CDR3: CASSFFLRDRGRREQFF
DNA: TGTGCCAGCAGCTTCTTCCTCCGGGACAGGGGGCGGCGTGAGCAGTTCTTC

size: many
D: TRBD2
V: TRBV2
J: TRBJ2-2
CDR3: CASSWTSGGATGELFF
DNA: TGTGCCAGCAGTTGGACTAGCGGGGGGGCAACCGGGGAGCTGTTTTTT

size: few
D: NA
V: TRBV20-1
J: TRBJ2-1
CDR3: CSEAAAYNEQFF
DNA: TGCAGTGAGGCTGCTGCCTACAATGAGCAGTTCTTC

size: many
D: NA
V: TRBV20-1
J: TRBJ1-6
CDR3: CSARYSLNSPLHF
DNA: TGCAGTGCTAGGTACAGCTTGAATTCACCCCTCCACTTT

size: many
D: NA
V: TRBV15
J: TRBJ2-2
CDR3: CATEKRDRGGELFF
DNA: TGTGCCACCGAAAAACGGGATCGTGGCGGGGAGCTGTTTTTT

size: many
D: NA
V: TRBV5-5
J: TRBJ2-2
CDR3: CASSPGTFQGELFF
DNA: TGTGCCAGCAGCCCAGGGACTTTCCAGGGGGAGCTGTTTTTT

size: many
D: NA
V: TRBV6-5
J: TRBJ1-2
CDR3: CASSSAGVGYTF
DNA: TGTGCCAGCAGTTCCGCAGGGGTCGGCTACACCTTC

size: many
D: NA
V: TRBV12-3/TRBV12-4
J: TRBJ2-3
CDR3: CASSRRTESTDTQYF
DNA: TGTGCCAGCAGTCGAAGGACGGAAAGCACAGATACGCAGTATTTT

size: once
D: NA
V: TRBV7-8
J: TRBJ2-7
CDR3: CASSLSGLGEQYF
DNA: TGTGCCAGCAGCTTATCTGGTCTCGGCGAGCAGTACTTC

size: many
D: NA
V: TRBV6-5
J: TRBJ1-1
CDR3: CASSYSDQATGTEAFF
DNA: TGTGCCAGCAGTTACTCAGACCAGGCAACGGGCACTGAAGCTTTCTTT

size: many
D: NA
V: TRBV25-1
J: TRBJ1-5
CDR3: CASSEGGAGQPQHF
DNA: TGTGCCAGCAGTGAAGGGGGCGCGGGACAGCCCCAGCATTTT

size: many
D: TRBD1
V: TRBV11-2
J: TRBJ1-2
CDR3: CASSSWDRANYGYTF
DNA: TGTGCCAGCAGCTCCTGGGACAGAGCTAACTATGGCTACACCTTC

size: NA
D: NA
V: TRBV27
J: TRBJ2-3
CDR3: CASSLMAGAGADTQYF
DNA: TGTGCCAGCAGTTTAATGGCGGGGGCGGGCGCAGATACGCAGTATTTT

size: many
D: NA
V: TRBV28
J: TRBJ2-3
CDR3: CASSSPGADTQYF
DNA: TGTGCCAGCAGTTCCCCCGGCGCAGATACGCAGTATTTT

size: many
D: TRBD1
V: TRBV7-7
J: TRBJ2-2
CDR3: CASSGGTGGDTGELFF
DNA: TGTGCTAGCAGCGGAGGGACAGGGGGCGACACCGGGGAGCTGTTTTTT

size: many
D: TRBD1
V: TRBV5-1
J: TRBJ1-1
CDR3: CASSPGQGDRTEAFF
DNA: TGCGCCAGCAGCCCGGGACAGGGGGACAGGACTGAAGCTTTCTTT

size: many
D: NA
V: TRBV5-1
J: TRBJ2-2
CDR3: CASSLAANTGELFF
DNA: TGCGCCAGCAGCTTGGCAGCGAACACCGGGGAGCTGTTTTTT

size: many
D: TRBD2
V: TRBV20-1
J: TRBJ2-1
CDR3: CSAIPELAGGNEQFF
DNA: TGCAGTGCGATCCCCGAACTAGCGGGGGGCAATGAGCAGTTCTTC

size: many
D: NA
V: TRBV27
J: TRBJ2-2
CDR3: CASSFGHTGELFF
DNA: TGTGCCAGCAGTTTCGGCCACACCGGGGAGCTGTTTTTT